The clone carrying this TCR beta chain was detected only a few times. Sequencing was performed with immunoSEQ multiplex PCR; in TCRdb, only in-frame clones are kept and a portion is missing. The table records about 140,000 clones, about nine tenths of them present only once. The data were taken from a study of T cell responses to AZD1222 COVID-19 vaccine. Trimming removed 5 bases from V and 6 bases from J; junction bases left unmatched: 8. This CDR3 is 15 amino acids long. Germline V gene data show CDR1 as WNHNN and CDR2 as SYGVQD (reference sequence). The source is an adult in good health. Sample: peripheral blood, taken on day 0 of AZD1222 vaccination. The chain uses TRBV10-1 and TRBJ2-7, with TRBD2 matching over 12 bases. The DNA for the CDR3 is TGCGCCAGCAGTCCATCACTAGCGGGGGGCAGCGAGCAGTACTTC. This translates into CASSPSLAGGSEQYF.